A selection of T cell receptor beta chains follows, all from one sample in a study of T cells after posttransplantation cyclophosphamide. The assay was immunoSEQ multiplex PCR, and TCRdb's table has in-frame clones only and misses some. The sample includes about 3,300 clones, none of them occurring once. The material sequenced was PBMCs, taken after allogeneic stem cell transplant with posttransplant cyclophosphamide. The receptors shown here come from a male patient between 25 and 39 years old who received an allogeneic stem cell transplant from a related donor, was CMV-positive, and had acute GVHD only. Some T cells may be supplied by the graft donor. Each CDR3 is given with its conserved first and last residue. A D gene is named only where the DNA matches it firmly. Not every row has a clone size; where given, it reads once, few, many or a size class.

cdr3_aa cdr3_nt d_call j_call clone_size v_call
CASNLRTGFGEQYF TGTGCCAGCAATCTCAGGACAGGGTTTGGGGAGCAGTACTTC TRBD1 TRBJ2-7 many TRBV6-2/TRBV6-3
CASSPQGAGSPLHF TGTGCCAGCAGCCCCCAGGGGGCCGGTTCACCCCTCCACTTT TRBD1 TRBJ1-6 many TRBV7-9
CASSGGQDRGTGGGVYGYTF TGTGCCAGCAGCGGCGGTCAGGACAGGGGAACCGGGGGAGGGGTTTATGGCTACACCTTC TRBD1 TRBJ1-2 . TRBV9
CASSSVRGLGYNSPLHF TGTGCCAGCAGCTCCGTCAGGGGCTTAGGATATAATTCACCCCTCCACTTT . TRBJ1-6 many TRBV11-3
CAGGGHFTDTQYF TGTGCTGGAGGGGGACACTTCACAGATACGCAGTATTTT . TRBJ2-3 many TRBV6-1
CASSFDKNTEAFF TGTGCCAGCAGTTTCGACAAGAACACTGAAGCTTTCTTT . TRBJ1-1 medium-sized TRBV2
CASSYASRGNEKLFF TGTGCCAGCAGCTACGCAAGTCGGGGTAATGAAAAACTGTTTTTT . TRBJ1-4 many TRBV5-4
CASSLNRFETQYF TGTGCCAGCAGCTTGAACAGGTTCGAGACCCAGTACTTC . TRBJ2-5 many TRBV5-4
CATSRRQGSGNQPQHF TGTGCCACCAGCAGACGACAGGGATCGGGCAATCAGCCCCAGCATTTT TRBD1 TRBJ1-5 many TRBV15
CASSPADRVSGYTF TGTGCCAGCAGCCCGGCGGACAGGGTCTCTGGCTACACCTTC TRBD1 TRBJ1-2 many TRBV5-6
CASSDQGANSPLHF TGTGCCAGCAGTGATCAGGGGGCGAATTCACCCCTCCACTTT TRBD1 TRBJ1-6 medium-sized TRBV6-4
CASSESYGGRGSEGPLHF TGTGCCAGCAGTGAAAGCTACGGAGGAAGGGGCTCGGAAGGACCCCTCCACTTT . TRBJ1-6 many TRBV6-1
CASSSQDSTGELFF TGTGCCAGCAGCTCCCAGGACAGCACCGGGGAGCTGTTTTTT . TRBJ2-2 many TRBV7-9
CAWGQGVNTEAFF TGTGCCTGGGGACAGGGGGTGAACACTGAAGCTTTCTTT TRBD1 TRBJ1-1 many TRBV30
CASSYQGGEAFF TGTGCCAGCAGCTATCAGGGAGGTGAAGCTTTCTTT . TRBJ1-1 many TRBV9
CASRGTGQGNYGYTF TGTGCCAGCAGGGGGACCGGACAGGGTAACTATGGCTACACCTTC TRBD1 TRBJ1-2 many TRBV2
CASSQSRQIGNTIYF TGTGCCAGCAGCCAATCCCGACAGATCGGAAACACCATATATTTT . TRBJ1-3 medium-sized TRBV7-9
CASQPTSYNEQFF TGTGCCAGCCAACCGACTAGCTACAATGAGCAGTTCTTC . TRBJ2-1 many TRBV6-2/TRBV6-3
CASNSARQPQHF TGTGCCAGTAACAGTGCTCGTCAGCCCCAGCATTTT . TRBJ1-5 many TRBV28
CASTPSVGAGTDTQYF TGTGCCAGCACCCCCTCGGTAGGGGCTGGCACAGATACGCAGTATTTT . TRBJ2-3 many TRBV7-9
CACNSGSSTDTQYF TGTGCCTGCAATAGCGGCTCTAGCACAGATACGCAGTATTTT . TRBJ2-3 . TRBV30
CASNPGDRPNYGYTF TGTGCCAGCAATCCTGGGGACAGACCAAACTATGGCTACACCTTC TRBD1 TRBJ1-2 many TRBV5-6
CASSPLGLSGTQYF TGTGCCAGCAGCCCTTTAGGACTGTCCGGAACCCAGTACTTC . TRBJ2-5 many TRBV4-2
CASSYGSRPAGNTGELFF TGTGCCAGCAGTTACGGTTCTAGGCCAGCGGGGAACACCGGGGAGCTGTTTTTT . TRBJ2-2 many TRBV6-2/TRBV6-3
CASSQDWILAGRVFF TGTGCCAGCAGCCAAGATTGGATCTTGGCAGGGAGAGTTTTCTTT . TRBJ1-1 many TRBV14
CASSQDAGATNEKLFF TGCGCCAGCAGCCAAGATGCGGGAGCAACTAATGAAAAACTGTTTTTT . TRBJ1-4 many TRBV4-3
CASSPAGSGYTF TGTGCCAGCAGCCCGGCGGGGAGTGGCTACACCTTC . TRBJ1-2 many TRBV6-2/TRBV6-3
CASSSHTWTSGGHNEQFF TGTGCCAGCAGTTCCCATACCTGGACTAGCGGGGGCCACAATGAGCAGTTCTTC TRBD2 TRBJ2-1 medium-sized TRBV12-3/TRBV12-4
CASSPPGQLINYGYTF TGTGCCAGCAGTCCTCCGGGACAGCTAATTAACTATGGCTACACCTTC TRBD1 TRBJ1-2 many TRBV12-3/TRBV12-4
CASSRAGNYGYTF TGTGCCAGCAGCCGCGCAGGGAACTATGGCTACACCTTC . TRBJ1-2 many TRBV6-2/TRBV6-3
CSARTGTEAFF TGCAGTGCTAGGACAGGCACTGAAGCTTTCTTT . TRBJ1-1 many TRBV20-1
CASSDLAGGHEQYF TGTGCCAGCAGTGATCTAGCGGGGGGCCACGAGCAGTACTTC TRBD2 TRBJ2-7 many TRBV2
CASSQDITGRRDTDTQYF TGCGCCAGCAGCCAAGATATCACAGGGAGGAGAGACACAGATACGCAGTATTTT . TRBJ2-3 many TRBV4-3
CASSLGTGYEQYF TGTGCCAGCAGCTTAGGGACAGGCTACGAGCAGTACTTC TRBD1 TRBJ2-7 medium-sized TRBV7-9
CASSKPGQVDGTQYF TGTGCCAGCAGTAAACCGGGACAGGTCGACGGGACCCAGTACTTC TRBD1 TRBJ2-5 many TRBV5-4
CASSVAGGPNEQFF TGCGCCAGCTCGGTGGCGGGGGGGCCGAATGAGCAGTTCTTC TRBD2 TRBJ2-1 many TRBV5-1
CASNLQGGGTDTQYF TGTGCCAGCAACCTACAGGGCGGTGGCACAGATACGCAGTATTTT . TRBJ2-3 many TRBV28
CASSQDLAGGSGNTIYF TGCGCCAGCAGCCAAGATTTGGCGGGTGGCTCTGGAAACACCATATATTTT . TRBJ1-3 medium-sized TRBV4-3
CASSLFGFGELFF TGTGCCAGCAGCTTATTCGGTTTCGGGGAGCTGTTTTTT . TRBJ2-2 many TRBV7-2
CASSDGDRGAYEQYF TGCGCCAGCAGCGATGGAGACAGGGGAGCCTACGAGCAGTACTTC TRBD1 TRBJ2-7 many TRBV5-1
CASSAGQGFSYEQYF TGCGCCAGCAGCGCAGGACAGGGATTCTCCTACGAGCAGTACTTC TRBD1 TRBJ2-7 many TRBV5-1
CASSYDPGWAGYTF TGTGCCAGCAGTTACGACCCGGGGTGGGCTGGCTACACCTTC . TRBJ1-2 many TRBV6-5
CASSYFGELGDTQYF TGTGCCAGCAGCTATTTCGGGGAATTGGGAGATACGCAGTATTTT . TRBJ2-3 few TRBV7-2
CASAGTGVYEQYF TGCGCCAGCGCCGGGACAGGGGTTTACGAGCAGTACTTC TRBD1 TRBJ2-7 many TRBV5-1
CASSSDRELKGYTF TGTGCCAGCAGTTCGGACAGGGAATTAAAGGGCTACACCTTC TRBD1 TRBJ1-2 many TRBV25-1
CASRPRRGSYEQYF TGTGCCAGCAGGCCTAGACGGGGCTCCTACGAGCAGTACTTC . TRBJ2-7 many TRBV7-8
CASSGTGRGPPANVLTF TGTGCCAGCAGCGGTACCGGTCGGGGTCCTCCGGCCAACGTCCTGACTTTC . TRBJ2-6 many TRBV7-9
CASSLGLRNTGELFF TGTGCCAGCAGCCTCGGACTTCGAAACACCGGGGAGCTGTTTTTT . TRBJ2-2 many TRBV11-3
CASSYQLTRGGTQYF TGTGCCAGCAGTTACCAATTGACGCGGGGGGGGACCCAGTACTTC TRBD2 TRBJ2-5 many TRBV6-5
CASSSIGSQPQHF TGTGCCAGCAGCTCTATAGGGTCACAGCCCCAGCATTTT . TRBJ1-5 many TRBV7-2
CASSSDRSHQPQHF TGTGCCAGCAGTTCGGACAGGAGTCATCAGCCCCAGCATTTT TRBD1 TRBJ1-5 many TRBV2
CASSQDKLVGGELFF TGCGCCAGCAGCCAAGATAAACTAGTCGGCGGGGAGCTGTTTTTT . TRBJ2-2 many TRBV4-3
CASSIVGRDTEAFF TGTGCCAGTAGTATAGTGGGCAGGGATACTGAAGCTTTCTTT . TRBJ1-1 medium-sized TRBV19